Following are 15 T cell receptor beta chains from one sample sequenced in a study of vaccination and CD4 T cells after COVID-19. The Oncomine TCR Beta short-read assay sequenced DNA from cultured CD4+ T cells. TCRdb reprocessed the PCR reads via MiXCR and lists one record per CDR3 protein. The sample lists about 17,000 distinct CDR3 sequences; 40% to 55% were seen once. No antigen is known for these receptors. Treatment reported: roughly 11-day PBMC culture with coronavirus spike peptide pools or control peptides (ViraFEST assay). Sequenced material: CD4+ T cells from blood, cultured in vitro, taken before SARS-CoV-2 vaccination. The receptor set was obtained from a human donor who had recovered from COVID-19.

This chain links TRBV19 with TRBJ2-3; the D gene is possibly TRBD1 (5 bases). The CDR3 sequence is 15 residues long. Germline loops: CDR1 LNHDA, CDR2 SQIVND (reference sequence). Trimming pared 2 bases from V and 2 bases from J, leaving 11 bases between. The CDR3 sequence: CASSIRRQNTDTQYF. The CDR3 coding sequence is TGTGCCAGTAGTATAAGGCGACAGAACACAGATACGCAGTATTTT. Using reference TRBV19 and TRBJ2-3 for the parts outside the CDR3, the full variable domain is DGGITQSPKYLFRKEGQNVTLSCEQNLNHDAMYWYRQDPGQGLRLIYYSQIVNDFQKGDIAEGYSVSREKKESFPLTVTSAQKNPTAFYLCASSIRRQNTDTQYFGPGTRLTVL.

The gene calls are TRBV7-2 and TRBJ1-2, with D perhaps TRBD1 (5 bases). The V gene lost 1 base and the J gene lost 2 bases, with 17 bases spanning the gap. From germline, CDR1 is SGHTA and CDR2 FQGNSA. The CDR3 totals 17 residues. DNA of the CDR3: TGTGCCAGCAGCTTAGATACGCGGCCCAGGGCCAACTATGGCTACACCTTC. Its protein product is CASSLDTRPRANYGYTF.

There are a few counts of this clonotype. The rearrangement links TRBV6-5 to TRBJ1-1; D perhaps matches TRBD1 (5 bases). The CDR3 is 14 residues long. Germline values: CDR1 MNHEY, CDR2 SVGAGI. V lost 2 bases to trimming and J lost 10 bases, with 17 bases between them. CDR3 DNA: TGTGCCAGCAGTTACGATTCGTTGGGCGGGGGAGCTTTCTTT. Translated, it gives CASSYDSLGGGAFF.

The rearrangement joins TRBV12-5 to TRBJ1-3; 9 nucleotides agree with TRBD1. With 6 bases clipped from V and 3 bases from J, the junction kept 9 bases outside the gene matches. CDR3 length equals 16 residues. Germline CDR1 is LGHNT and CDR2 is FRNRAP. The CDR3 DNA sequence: TGTGCTAGTGGCCCCACTCGACAGGGGGATGGAAACACCATATATTTT. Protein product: CASGPTRQGDGNTIYF.

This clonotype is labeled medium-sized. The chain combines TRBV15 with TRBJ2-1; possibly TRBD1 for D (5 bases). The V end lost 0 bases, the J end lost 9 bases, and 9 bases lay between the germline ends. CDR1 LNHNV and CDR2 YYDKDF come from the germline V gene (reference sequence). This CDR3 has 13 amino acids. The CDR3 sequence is CATSRDQGSEQFF. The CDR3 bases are TGTGCCACCAGCAGAGATCAGGGTTCTGAGCAGTTCTTC.

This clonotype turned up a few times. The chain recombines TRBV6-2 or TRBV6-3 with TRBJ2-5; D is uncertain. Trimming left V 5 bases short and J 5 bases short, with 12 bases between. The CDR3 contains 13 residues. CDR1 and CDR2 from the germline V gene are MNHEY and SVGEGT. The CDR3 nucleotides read TGTGCCAGCAGTAAAACCCTTTGGGAGACCCAGTACTTC. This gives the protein CASSKTLWETQYF.

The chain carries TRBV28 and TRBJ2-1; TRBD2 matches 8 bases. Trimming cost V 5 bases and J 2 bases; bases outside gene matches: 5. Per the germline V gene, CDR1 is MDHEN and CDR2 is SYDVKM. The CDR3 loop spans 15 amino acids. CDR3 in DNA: TGTGCCAGCAGTCCGGCGGGAGGAACCTACAATGAGCAGTTCTTC. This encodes CASSPAGGTYNEQFF. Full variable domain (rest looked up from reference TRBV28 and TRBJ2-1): DVKVTQSSRYLVKRTGEKVFLECVQDMDHENMFWYRQDPGLGLRLIYFSYDVKMKEKGDIPEGYSVSREKKERFSLILESASTNQTSMYLCASSPAGGTYNEQFFGPGTRLTVL.

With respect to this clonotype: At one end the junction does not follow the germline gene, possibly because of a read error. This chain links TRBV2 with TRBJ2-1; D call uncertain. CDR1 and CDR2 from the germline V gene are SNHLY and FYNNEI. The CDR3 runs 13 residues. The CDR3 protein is CASSEIAHHEHFF. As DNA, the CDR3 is TGTGCCAGCAGTGAAATAGCTCACCATGAGCATTTCTTC. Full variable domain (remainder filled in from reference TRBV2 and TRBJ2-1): EPEVTQTPSHQVTQMGQEVILRCVPISNHLYFYWYRQILGQKVEFLVSFYNNEISEKSEIFDDQFSVERPDGSNFTLKIRSTKLEDSAMYFCASSEIAHHEHFFGPGTRLTVL.

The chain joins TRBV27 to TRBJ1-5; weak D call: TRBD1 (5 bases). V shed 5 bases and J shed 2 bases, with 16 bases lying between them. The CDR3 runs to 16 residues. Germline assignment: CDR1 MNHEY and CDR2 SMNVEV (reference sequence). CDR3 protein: CASSPGGGRGNQPQHF. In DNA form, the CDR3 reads TGTGCCAGCAGTCCGGGGGGGGGTAGGGGCAATCAGCCCCAGCATTTT.

The DNA of the CDR3 is TGCGCCAGCAGCCCCAGGGGGCGAAATCAGCCCCAGCATTTT. Translation gives CASSPRGRNQPQHF. This chain joins TRBV10-1 and TRBJ1-5; 8 bases align to TRBD1. Looked up from germline, CDR1 is WNHNN and CDR2 is SYGVQD (reference sequence). The CDR3 covers 14 residues. The junction had 5 bases not matched to a gene; V was cut back by 6 bases and J by 4 bases.

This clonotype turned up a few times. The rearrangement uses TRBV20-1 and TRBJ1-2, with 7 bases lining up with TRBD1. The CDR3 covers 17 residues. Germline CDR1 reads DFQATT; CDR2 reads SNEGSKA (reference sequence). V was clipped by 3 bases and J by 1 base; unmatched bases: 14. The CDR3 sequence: CSARTTGQPVHNYGYTF. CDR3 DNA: TGCAGTGCTAGGACGACAGGGCAACCTGTTCATAACTATGGCTACACCTTC.

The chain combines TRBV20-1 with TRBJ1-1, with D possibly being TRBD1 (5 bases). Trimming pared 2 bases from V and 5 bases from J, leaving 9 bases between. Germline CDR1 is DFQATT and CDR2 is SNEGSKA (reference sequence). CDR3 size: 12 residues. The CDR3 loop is CSARRRVTEAFF. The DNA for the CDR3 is TGCAGTGCTAGACGCAGGGTTACTGAAGCTTTCTTT.

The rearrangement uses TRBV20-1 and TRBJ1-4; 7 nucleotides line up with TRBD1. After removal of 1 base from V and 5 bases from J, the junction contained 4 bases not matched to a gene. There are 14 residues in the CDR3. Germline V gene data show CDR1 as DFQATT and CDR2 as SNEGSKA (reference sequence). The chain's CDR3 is CSARVVGGNEKLFF. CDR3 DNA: TGCAGTGCTAGAGTGGTAGGGGGCAATGAAAAACTGTTTTTT.

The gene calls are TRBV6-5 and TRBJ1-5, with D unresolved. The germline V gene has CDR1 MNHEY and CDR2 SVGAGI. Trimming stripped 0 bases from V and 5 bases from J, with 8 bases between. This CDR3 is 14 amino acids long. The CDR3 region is CASSYSNVDQPQHF. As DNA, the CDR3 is TGTGCCAGCAGTTACTCGAATGTCGATCAGCCCCAGCATTTT.

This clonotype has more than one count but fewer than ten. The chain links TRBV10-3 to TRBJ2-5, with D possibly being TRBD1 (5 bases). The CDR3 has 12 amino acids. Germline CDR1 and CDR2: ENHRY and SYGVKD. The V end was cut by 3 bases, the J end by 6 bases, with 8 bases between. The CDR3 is CAISDDSQTQYF. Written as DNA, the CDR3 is TGTGCCATCAGTGATGACAGCCAGACCCAGTACTTC.